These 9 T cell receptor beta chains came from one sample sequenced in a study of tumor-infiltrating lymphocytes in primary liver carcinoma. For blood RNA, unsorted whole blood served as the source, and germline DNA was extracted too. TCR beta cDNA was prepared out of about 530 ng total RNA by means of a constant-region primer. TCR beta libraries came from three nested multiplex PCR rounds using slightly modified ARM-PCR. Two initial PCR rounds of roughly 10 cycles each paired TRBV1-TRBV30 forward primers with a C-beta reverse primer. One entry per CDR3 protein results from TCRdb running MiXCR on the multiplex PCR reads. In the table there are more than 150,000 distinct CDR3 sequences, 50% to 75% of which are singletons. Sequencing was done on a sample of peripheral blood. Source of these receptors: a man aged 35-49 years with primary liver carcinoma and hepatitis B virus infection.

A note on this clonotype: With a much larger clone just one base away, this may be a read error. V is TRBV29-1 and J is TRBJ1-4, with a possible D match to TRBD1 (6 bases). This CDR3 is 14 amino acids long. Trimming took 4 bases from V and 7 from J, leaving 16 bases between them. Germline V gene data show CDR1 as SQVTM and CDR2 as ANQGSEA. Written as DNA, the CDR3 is TGCAGCGTTGTGGGGGCAGGTCACGGTGAAAAACTGTTTTTT. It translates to CSVVGAGHGEKLFF. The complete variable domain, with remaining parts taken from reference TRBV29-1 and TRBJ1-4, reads SAVISQKPSRDICQRGTSLTIQCQVDSQVTMMFWYRQQPGQSLTLIATANQGSEATYESGFVIDKFPISRPNLTFSTLTVSNMSPEDSSIYLCSVVGAGHGEKLFFGSGTQLSVL.

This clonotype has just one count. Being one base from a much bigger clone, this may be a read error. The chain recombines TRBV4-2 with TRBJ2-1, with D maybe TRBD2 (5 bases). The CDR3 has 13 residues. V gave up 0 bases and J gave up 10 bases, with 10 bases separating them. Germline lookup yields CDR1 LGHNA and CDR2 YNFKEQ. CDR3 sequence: CASSQDCGSEQFF. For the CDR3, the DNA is TGTGCCAGCAGCCAAGATTGTGGGAGCGAGCAGTTCTTC.

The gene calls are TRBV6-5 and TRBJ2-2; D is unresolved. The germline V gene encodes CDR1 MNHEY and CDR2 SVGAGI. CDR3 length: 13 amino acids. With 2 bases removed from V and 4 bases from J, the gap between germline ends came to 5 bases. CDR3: CASSYLVTGELFF. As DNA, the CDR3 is TGTGCCAGCAGTTACCTTGTCACCGGGGAGCTGTTTTTT.

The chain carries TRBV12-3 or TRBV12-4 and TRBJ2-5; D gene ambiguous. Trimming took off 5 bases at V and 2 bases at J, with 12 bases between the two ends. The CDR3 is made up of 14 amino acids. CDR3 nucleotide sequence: TGTGCCAGCAGTCCGACTCAGCTACAAGAGACCCAGTACTTC. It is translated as CASSPTQLQETQYF.

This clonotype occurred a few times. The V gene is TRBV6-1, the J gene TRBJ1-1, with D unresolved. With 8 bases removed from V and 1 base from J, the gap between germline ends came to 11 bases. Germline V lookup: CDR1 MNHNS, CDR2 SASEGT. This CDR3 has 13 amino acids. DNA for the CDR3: TGTGCCAGCTACGGACGGGAGAACACTGAAGCTTTCTTT. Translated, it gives CASYGRENTEAFF.

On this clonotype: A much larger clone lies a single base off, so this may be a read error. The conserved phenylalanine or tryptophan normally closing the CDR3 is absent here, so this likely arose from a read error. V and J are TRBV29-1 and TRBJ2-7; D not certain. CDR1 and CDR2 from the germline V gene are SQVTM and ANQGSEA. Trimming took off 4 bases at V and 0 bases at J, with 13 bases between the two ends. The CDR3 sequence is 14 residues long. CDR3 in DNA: TGCAGCGTTGCAGCAGTCGACTTCTCCTACGAGCAGTACTTA. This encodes CSVAAVDFSYEQYL.

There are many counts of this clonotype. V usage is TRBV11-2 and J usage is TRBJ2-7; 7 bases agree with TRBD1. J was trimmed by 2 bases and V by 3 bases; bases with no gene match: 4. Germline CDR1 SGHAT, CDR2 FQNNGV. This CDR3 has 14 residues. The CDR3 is CASSLDRPTYEQYF. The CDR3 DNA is TGTGCCAGCAGCTTGGACAGGCCAACCTACGAGCAGTACTTC.

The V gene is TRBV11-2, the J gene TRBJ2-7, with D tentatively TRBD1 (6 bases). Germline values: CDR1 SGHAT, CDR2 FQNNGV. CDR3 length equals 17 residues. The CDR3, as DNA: TGTGCTAGAAGCTCCCGGACTGGGGGCGCTAACAGACACGAGCAGTACTTC. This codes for CARSSRTGGANRHEQYF. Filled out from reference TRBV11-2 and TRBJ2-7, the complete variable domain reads EAGVAQSPRYKIIEKRQSVAFWCNPISGHATLYWYQQILGQGPKLLIQFQNNGVVDDSQLPKDRFSAERLKGVDSTLKIQPAKLEDSAVYLCARSSRTGGANRHEQYFGPGTRLTVT.

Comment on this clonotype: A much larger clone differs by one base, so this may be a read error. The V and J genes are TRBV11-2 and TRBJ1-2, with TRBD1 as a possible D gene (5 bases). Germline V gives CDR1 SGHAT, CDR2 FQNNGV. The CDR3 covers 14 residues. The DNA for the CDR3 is TGTGCCAGCAGCTTAGGCGGGGCCCTCTATGACTACACCTTC. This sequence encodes CASSLGGALYDYTF.